This T cell receptor beta chain was retrieved from a study of shared clonotypes between healthy human individuals. The CDR3 is made up of 14 amino acids. The germline V and J ends were trimmed by 6 bases and 1 base, with 12 bases remaining between them. CDR1 and CDR2 from the germline V gene are MNHNS and SASEGT. As for this clone: What it binds is not known.

Findings and caveats of the study: When compared with the clonotypes that were shared by all four sorted-subset donors, the non-shared clonotypes turned out to have lower generation probabilities. The authors expected sequencing depth to affect clonotype sharing among donors.

Produced via immunoSEQ multiplex PCR; TCRdb's table is partial and in-frame only. Of 2 million to 3 million clones listed, 85% to 95% were seen once; the top ten hold roughly 0.15%. This sequence joins TRBV6-1 and TRBJ1-1; D not certain. The sequence derives from a man between 18 and 35 years old in good health. The sequencing sample was made of naive CD4+ T cells sorted from blood. Sample subset: CD45RA+ positively selected. The CDR3 sequence is CASRAGATNTEAFF. The DNA of the CDR3 is TGTGCCAGCAGGGCCGGCGCGACGAACACTGAAGCTTTCTTT.